This T cell receptor (beta chain) was identified in a study of shared clonotypes between healthy human individuals. This CDR3 has 17 amino acids. Germline values: CDR1 MGHRA, CDR2 YSYEKL. After removal of 4 bases from V and 1 base from J, the junction contained 5 bases not matched to a gene. Data came from immunoSEQ multiplex PCR; TCRdb stores just in-frame clones and leaves some out. The sample lists under 2,500,000 clones, approximately 94% occurring once. The source material was naive CD4+ T cells sorted from blood. Subset defined: CD45RA+ positively selected. The source is a man younger than 35 in good health. The V gene is TRBV4-1, the J gene TRBJ2-5, with 14 bases identical to TRBD2. CDR3 sequence: CASSPTSGGALQETQYF. DNA for the CDR3: TGCGCCAGCAGCCCGACTAGCGGGGGGGCCCTCCAAGAGACCCAGTACTTC.